These 22 T cell receptor beta chains originate from one sample sequenced in a study of cytomegalovirus exposure and HLA in healthy donors. The study ran its PCR with 60 Vbeta and 13 Jbeta primers. Some clones are missing from TCRdb's copy, which holds only in-frame ones; the method was immunoSEQ multiplex PCR. This sample's clone table lists some 110,000 clones. Material for sequencing was PBMCs. Receptor source: a man younger than 45 in good health and CMV-seronegative.

This chain links TRBV6-1 with TRBJ1-5; 7 bases align to TRBD1. Germline V CDR1 and CDR2: MNHNS, SASEGT. The CDR3 extends over 14 amino acids. After removal of 4 bases from V and 4 bases from J, the junction contained 4 bases not matched to a gene. The CDR3 region is CASSAGQMNQPQHF. CDR3 sequence (DNA): TGTGCCAGCAGTGCGGGACAGATGAATCAGCCCCAGCATTTT.

V usage is TRBV7-9 and J usage is TRBJ2-3, with D possibly TRBD1 on 5 matching bases. Per germline, CDR1 SEHNR and CDR2 FQNEAQ (reference sequence). The CDR3 totals 13 residues. V gave up 5 bases and J gave up 8 bases, with 14 bases separating them. The CDR3 is CASSLIGVATQYF. Written as DNA, the CDR3 is TGTGCCAGCAGCCTTATAGGGGTGGCTACGCAGTATTTT.

The chain carries TRBV28 and TRBJ2-7; the D gene is possibly TRBD2 (7 bases). This CDR3 spans 16 amino acids. The V gene lost 4 bases and the J gene lost 2 bases, with 18 bases spanning the gap. The germline gives CDR1 MDHEN, CDR2 SYDVKM. DNA of the CDR3: TGTGCCAGCAGTTCCCCGGGGGGCAACATCGCCTACGAGCAGTACTTC. Encoded protein: CASSSPGGNIAYEQYF.

The chain combines TRBV11-2 with TRBJ1-3; D may be TRBD1 (6 bases). This CDR3 spans 16 amino acids. Germline CDR1 and CDR2: SGHAT and FQNNGV. The germline V and J ends were trimmed by 7 bases and 0 bases, with 16 bases remaining between them. CDR3 sequence: CASTYTEDSSGNTIYF. The CDR3 nucleotides are TGTGCCAGCACCTACACCGAGGACAGCTCTGGAAACACCATATATTTT. The whole variable domain, remainder taken from reference TRBV11-2 and TRBJ1-3, is EAGVAQSPRYKIIEKRQSVAFWCNPISGHATLYWYQQILGQGPKLLIQFQNNGVVDDSQLPKDRFSAERLKGVDSTLKIQPAKLEDSAVYLCASTYTEDSSGNTIYFGEGSWLTVV.

The DNA of the CDR3 is TGTGCCAGCAGCTTACCTAATCAGCCCCAGCATTTT. Residues: CASSLPNQPQHF. The chain recombines TRBV7-2 with TRBJ1-5; D remains unclear. Germline lookup yields CDR1 SGHTA and CDR2 FQGNSA. Between the trimmed V and J ends, which lost 2 bases and 4 bases, there was a span of 3 bases. The CDR3 runs to 12 residues. Full variable domain (outside the CDR3, taken from reference TRBV7-2 and TRBJ1-5): GAGVSQSPSNKVTEKGKDVELRCDPISGHTALYWYRQSLGQGLEFLIYFQGNSAPDKSGLPSDRFSAERTGGSVSTLTIQRTQQEDSAVYLCASSLPNQPQHFGDGTRLSIL.

The gene calls are TRBV29-1 and TRBJ2-1; 9 bases fit TRBD2. The germline CDR1 and CDR2 sequences are SQVTM and ANQGSEA. The J segment lost 3 bases and the V segment lost 3 bases, leaving 9 bases of the junction unmatched. This CDR3 contains 16 residues. The CDR3 sequence is CSVDVLSGGYYNEQFF. The CDR3 region has the DNA TGCAGCGTTGACGTTTTGAGCGGGGGGTACTACAATGAGCAGTTCTTC.

The V and J genes are TRBV15 and TRBJ2-2, with D perhaps TRBD2 (6 bases). The CDR3 is made up of 16 amino acids. Trimming removed 0 bases from V and 3 bases from J, with 11 bases in between. Germline-derived CDR1 and CDR2 are LNHNV and YYDKDF (reference sequence). DNA of the CDR3: TGTGCCACCAGCAGAGATCGCGGGGAGCACACCGGGGAGCTGTTTTTT. It codes for CATSRDRGEHTGELFF.

The chain joins TRBV18 to TRBJ2-7; weak D call: TRBD2 (5 bases). The CDR3 runs to 13 residues. The germline gives CDR1 KGHSH, CDR2 LQKENI. V lost 7 bases, J lost 0 bases, and 10 bases lay in between. CDR3: CASFSGSSYEQYF. CDR3 coding DNA: TGTGCCAGCTTTTCGGGGAGCTCCTACGAGCAGTACTTC.

The V call is TRBV6-5, the J call TRBJ1-6; D remains ambiguous. Per germline, CDR1 MNHEY and CDR2 SVGAGI. V lost 2 bases and J lost 0, with 5 bases in between. This CDR3 has 15 amino acids. CDR3 nucleotide sequence: TGTGCCAGCAGTTACGATAGCTCCTATAATTCACCCCTCCACTTT. Translated, it gives CASSYDSSYNSPLHF.

The chain links TRBV5-4 to TRBJ1-4; D unresolved. CDR3 length: 14 residues. The germline V gene encodes CDR1 SGHNT and CDR2 YYREEE (reference sequence). V dropped 1 base and J dropped 5 bases, with 9 bases sitting between them. CDR3 DNA: TGTGCCAGCAGCTTGACTGCTACGAATGAAAAACTGTTTTTT. It specifies CASSLTATNEKLFF.

The chain employs TRBV7-2 and TRBJ2-1; 7 bases map to TRBD2. V trimming: 3 bases; J trimming: 6 bases; junction bases outside the gene matches: 5. Germline-derived CDR1 and CDR2 are SGHTA and FQGNSA. The CDR3 runs 14 residues. The CDR3 DNA reads TGTGCCAGCAGCTTTCGCACGGGGGGCAATGAGCAGTTCTTC. Amino acid sequence: CASSFRTGGNEQFF.

CDR3 in DNA: TGTGCCAGTAGTGCACACGGGACAACAGGGGAGACCCAGTACTTC. Translated: CASSAHGTTGETQYF. The rearrangement uses TRBV19 and TRBJ2-5; tentative D call: TRBD1 (6 bases). CDR3 length equals 15 residues. Germline CDR1 and CDR2: LNHDA and SQIVND (reference sequence). V lost 5 bases and J lost 5, with 18 bases in between.

The V and J genes are TRBV11-1 and TRBJ2-7; 8 positions agree with TRBD2. The trim removed 6 bases at V and 0 bases at J, leaving 4 bases unmatched. The CDR3 runs 14 residues. The germline V gene has CDR1 SGHAT and CDR2 FQDESV (reference sequence). The CDR3 here is CASRTGGSSYEQYF. The CDR3 DNA sequence: TGTGCCAGCAGGACGGGGGGGAGCTCCTACGAGCAGTACTTC.

This chain joins TRBV5-1 and TRBJ1-5; D unclear. Germline assignment: CDR1 SGHRS and CDR2 YFSETQ. The V end lost 0 bases, the J end lost 4 bases, and 14 bases lay between the germline ends. The CDR3 loop spans 16 amino acids. As DNA, the CDR3 is TGCGCCAGCAGCTTGGCACGACATTTAGGAAATCAGCCCCAGCATTTT. Its protein product is CASSLARHLGNQPQHF.

The chain uses TRBV15 and TRBJ2-5, with a tentative D call TRBD2 (6 bases). V lost 1 base, J lost 4 bases, and 13 bases lay in between. This CDR3 comprises 15 residues. The germline gives CDR1 LNHNV, CDR2 YYDKDF (reference sequence). The CDR3 DNA sequence: TGTGCCACCAGCAGAGGGTCGCAGGGAGGAGAGACCCAGTACTTC. Translating gives CATSRGSQGGETQYF.

V usage is TRBV2 and J usage is TRBJ1-4; D gene ambiguous. V was pared by 6 bases and J by 3 bases, with 11 bases between. The CDR3 has 14 amino acids. Per germline, CDR1 SNHLY and CDR2 FYNNEI. The CDR3 region is CASSADTPNEKLFF. As DNA, the CDR3 is TGTGCCAGCAGCGCCGACACTCCTAATGAAAAACTGTTTTTT.

The chain employs TRBV19 and TRBJ1-1, with D unresolved. In germline, CDR1 is LNHDA, CDR2 SQIVND (reference sequence). Trimming left V 5 bases short and J 6 bases short, with 13 bases between. The CDR3 sequence is 13 residues long. The CDR3 nucleotides read TGTGCCAGTAGTTCCCCCTTTGGCTCTGAAGCTTTCTTT. Protein product: CASSSPFGSEAFF.

The rearrangement joins TRBV15 to TRBJ2-5, with TRBD2 matching 9 bases. The germline CDR1 and CDR2 sequences are LNHNV and YYDKDF (reference sequence). This CDR3 comprises 16 residues. The V and J ends lost 0 bases and 5 bases, in that order; junction bases with no gene match: 7. CDR3 region: CATSRDGGGATETQYF. The CDR3 nucleotides read TGTGCCACCAGCAGAGATGGCGGGGGGGCCACGGAGACCCAGTACTTC. Full variable domain (missing parts from reference TRBV15 and TRBJ2-5): DAMVIQNPRYQVTQFGKPVTLSCSQTLNHNVMYWYQQKSSQAPKLLFHYYDKDFNNEADTPDNFQSRRPNTSFCFLDIRSPGLGDTAMYLCATSRDGGGATETQYFGPGTRLLVL.

Here the CDR3 reads CASTLTGDGHTIYF. CDR3 nucleotide sequence: TGTGCCAGCACCCTTACAGGGGATGGGCACACCATATATTTT. The chain uses TRBV7-9 and TRBJ1-3, with 7 bases aligning to TRBD1. The V gene's germline CDR1 is SEHNR and CDR2 FQNEAQ (reference sequence). V trimming: 7 bases; J trimming: 8 bases; junction bases outside the gene matches: 11. The CDR3 is 14 residues long.

This chain links TRBV19 with TRBJ2-5; 7 positions match TRBD1. The germline gives CDR1 LNHDA, CDR2 SQIVND (reference sequence). CDR3 length: 16 residues. V was clipped by 1 base and J by 5 bases; unmatched bases: 10. CDR3 coding DNA: TGTGCCAGTAGTATAGCCCGACAGGGACGGGGTGAGACCCAGTACTTC. Residues: CASSIARQGRGETQYF. The full variable domain, in which reference TRBV19 and TRBJ2-5 provide the parts outside the CDR3, is DGGITQSPKYLFRKEGQNVTLSCEQNLNHDAMYWYRQDPGQGLRLIYYSQIVNDFQKGDIAEGYSVSREKKESFPLTVTSAQKNPTAFYLCASSIARQGRGETQYFGPGTRLLVL.

The rearrangement joins TRBV10-3 to TRBJ2-2; TRBD2 agrees at 15 bases. The CDR3 contains 16 residues. The germline CDR1 and CDR2 sequences are ENHRY and SYGVKD. J lost 0 bases, V lost 10 bases, and 3 bases had no gene match. This CDR3 is CATGLAGGPNTGELFF. The CDR3 coding sequence is TGTGCCACGGGACTAGCGGGGGGACCGAACACCGGGGAGCTGTTTTTT.

The J gene is TRBJ2-3, the V gene TRBV7-2; 8 positions agree with TRBD2. The length of the CDR3 is 16 residues. CDR1 and CDR2 (germline): SGHTA, FQGNSA. The J segment lost 5 bases and the V segment lost 5 bases, leaving 12 bases of the junction unmatched. The DNA of the CDR3 is TGTGCCAGCAGCAAGAATATGCGGGGGGTCGGAGATACGCAGTATTTT. Amino acids: CASSKNMRGVGDTQYF.